This TCR beta chain was observed in a study of blood T cell repertoires in COVID-19. The CDR3 runs to 14 residues. Germline CDR1 DFQATT, CDR2 SNEGSKA (reference sequence). V trimming: 3 bases; J trimming: 2 bases; junction bases outside the gene matches: 5. Libraries were prepared by immunoSEQ multiplex PCR; TCRdb keeps only in-frame clonotypes and omits some of them. Of 240,000 or so clones listed, about four fifths were seen once; the top ten hold 7.5%. The sequence was collected from a woman at least 80 years old with COVID-19, enrolled during active disease. Sequencing input: peripheral blood. The chain joins TRBV20-1 to TRBJ2-7; 9 bases line up with TRBD2. CDR3 residues: CSASVTSGPYEQYF. CDR3 DNA sequence: TGCAGTGCTAGTGTCACTAGCGGGCCCTACGAGCAGTACTTC.